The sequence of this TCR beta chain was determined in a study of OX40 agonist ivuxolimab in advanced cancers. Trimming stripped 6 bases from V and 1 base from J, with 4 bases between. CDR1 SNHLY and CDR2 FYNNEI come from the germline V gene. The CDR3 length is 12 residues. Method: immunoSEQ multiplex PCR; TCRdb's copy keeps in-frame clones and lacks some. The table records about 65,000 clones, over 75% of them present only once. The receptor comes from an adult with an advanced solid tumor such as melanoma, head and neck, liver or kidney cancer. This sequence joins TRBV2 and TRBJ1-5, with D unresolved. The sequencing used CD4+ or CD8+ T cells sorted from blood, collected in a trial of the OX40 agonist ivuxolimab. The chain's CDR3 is CASRNSNQPQHF. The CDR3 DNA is TGTGCCAGCAGAAACAGCAATCAGCCCCAGCATTTT.